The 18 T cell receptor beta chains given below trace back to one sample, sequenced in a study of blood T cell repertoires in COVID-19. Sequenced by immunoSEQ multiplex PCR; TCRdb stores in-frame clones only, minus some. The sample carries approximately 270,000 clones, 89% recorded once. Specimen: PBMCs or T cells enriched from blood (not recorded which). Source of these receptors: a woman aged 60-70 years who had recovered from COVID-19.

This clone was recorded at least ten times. CDR3 sequence (DNA): TGTGCCAATTTCGACAGGGCCTCCTATGGCTACACCTTC. It is translated as CANFDRASYGYTF. The V gene is TRBV6-5, the J gene TRBJ1-2; 7 bases are a match to TRBD1. CDR3 length equals 13 residues. The V gene's germline CDR1 is MNHEY and CDR2 SVGAGI. Trimming removed 10 bases from V and 4 bases from J; junction bases left unmatched: 9.

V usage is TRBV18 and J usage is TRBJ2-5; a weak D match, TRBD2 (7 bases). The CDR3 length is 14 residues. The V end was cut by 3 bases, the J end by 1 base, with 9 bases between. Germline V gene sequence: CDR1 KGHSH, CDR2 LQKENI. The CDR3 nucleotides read TGTGCCAGCTCACCGCGGGGGCCCCAAGAGACCCAGTACTTC. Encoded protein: CASSPRGPQETQYF.

The CDR3 DNA reads as TGTGCCAGCAGCCTCGACAGGGGTCGTGAAAAACTGTTTTTT. It encodes CASSLDRGREKLFF. J is TRBJ1-4 and V is TRBV11-1; 8 bases line up with TRBD1. The CDR3 has 14 amino acids. CDR1 and CDR2 (germline): SGHAT, FQDESV (reference sequence). The V and J ends lost 5 bases and 7 bases, in that order; junction bases with no gene match: 6.

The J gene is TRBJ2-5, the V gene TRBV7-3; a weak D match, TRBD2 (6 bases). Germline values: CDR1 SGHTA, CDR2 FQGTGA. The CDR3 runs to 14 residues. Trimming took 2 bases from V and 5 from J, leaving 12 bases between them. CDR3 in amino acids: CASSLQTAGETQYF. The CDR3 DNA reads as TGTGCCAGCAGCTTACAGACAGCGGGCGAGACCCAGTACTTC.

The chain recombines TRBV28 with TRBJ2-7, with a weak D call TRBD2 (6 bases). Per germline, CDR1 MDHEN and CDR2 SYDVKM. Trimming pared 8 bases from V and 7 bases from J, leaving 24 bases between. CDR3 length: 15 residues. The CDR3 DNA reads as TGTGCCAGCCTGGAGCGGGTCCCCGAGCTTCGGGAGCAGTACTTC. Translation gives CASLERVPELREQYF. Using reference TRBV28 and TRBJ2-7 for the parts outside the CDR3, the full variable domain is DVKVTQSSRYLVKRTGEKVFLECVQDMDHENMFWYRQDPGLGLRLIYFSYDVKMKEKGDIPEGYSVSREKKERFSLILESASTNQTSMYLCASLERVPELREQYFGPGTRLTVT.

The CDR3 nucleotides are TGTGCCATCAGTGAGTCCCCTATCTATGAGCAGTTCTTC. Amino acids: CAISESPIYEQFF. The genes are TRBV10-3 and TRBJ2-1; D gene unclear. From germline, CDR1 is ENHRY and CDR2 SYGVKD. Trimming shortened V by 0 bases and J by 8 bases, and 8 bases separated the two germline ends. The CDR3 has 13 amino acids.

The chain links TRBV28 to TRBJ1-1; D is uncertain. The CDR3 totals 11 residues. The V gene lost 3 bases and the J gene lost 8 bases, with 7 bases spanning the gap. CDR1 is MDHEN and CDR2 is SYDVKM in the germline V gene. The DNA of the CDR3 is TGTGCCAGCAGTTTTCACCGGGAAGCTTTCTTT. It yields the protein CASSFHREAFF.

CDR3 nucleotide sequence: TGTGCCAGCAGCCCGCTGAGTAGCAATCAGCCCCAGCATTTT. It encodes CASSPLSSNQPQHF. The chain is built from TRBV28 and TRBJ1-5; D is unresolved. Trimming took off 6 bases at V and 0 bases at J, with 9 bases between the two ends. This CDR3 comprises 14 residues. CDR1 MDHEN and CDR2 SYDVKM come from the germline V gene.

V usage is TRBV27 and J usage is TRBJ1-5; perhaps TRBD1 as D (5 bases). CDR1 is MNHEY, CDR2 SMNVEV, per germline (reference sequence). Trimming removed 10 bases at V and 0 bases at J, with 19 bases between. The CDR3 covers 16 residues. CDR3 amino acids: CATRASAGNSNQPQHF. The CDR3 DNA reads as TGTGCCACGAGGGCTAGCGCAGGGAATAGCAATCAGCCCCAGCATTTT.

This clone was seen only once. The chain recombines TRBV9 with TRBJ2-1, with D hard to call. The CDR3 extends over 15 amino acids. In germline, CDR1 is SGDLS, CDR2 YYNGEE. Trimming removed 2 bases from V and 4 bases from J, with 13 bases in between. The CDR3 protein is CASSVHTVGYNEQFF. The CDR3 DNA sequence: TGTGCCAGCAGCGTCCATACCGTCGGGTACAATGAGCAGTTCTTC.

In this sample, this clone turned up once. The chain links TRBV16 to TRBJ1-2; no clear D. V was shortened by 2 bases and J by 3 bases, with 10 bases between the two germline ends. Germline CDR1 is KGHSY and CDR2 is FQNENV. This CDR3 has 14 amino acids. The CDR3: CASSQGRPDYGYTF. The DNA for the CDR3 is TGTGCCAGCAGCCAAGGGAGGCCGGACTATGGCTACACCTTC.

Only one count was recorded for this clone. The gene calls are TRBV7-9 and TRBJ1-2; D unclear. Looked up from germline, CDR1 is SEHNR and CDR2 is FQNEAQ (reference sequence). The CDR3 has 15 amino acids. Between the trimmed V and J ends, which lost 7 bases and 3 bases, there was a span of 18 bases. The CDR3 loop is CASTTRAGVDYGYTF. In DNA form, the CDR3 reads TGTGCCAGCACCACGAGGGCTGGGGTCGACTATGGCTACACCTTC. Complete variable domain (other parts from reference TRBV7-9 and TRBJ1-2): DTGVSQNPRHKITKRGQNVTFRCDPISEHNRLYWYRQTLGQGPEFLTYFQNEAQLEKSRLLSDRFSAERPKGSFSTLEIQRTEQGDSAMYLCASTTRAGVDYGYTFGSGTRLTVV.

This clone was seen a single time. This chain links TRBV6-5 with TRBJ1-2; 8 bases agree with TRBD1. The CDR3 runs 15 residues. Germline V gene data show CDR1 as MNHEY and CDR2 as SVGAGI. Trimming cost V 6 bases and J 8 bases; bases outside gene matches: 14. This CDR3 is CASSSGGAEDYGYTF. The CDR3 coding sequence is TGTGCCAGCAGCTCAGGGGGCGCAGAGGATTACGGCTACACCTTC.

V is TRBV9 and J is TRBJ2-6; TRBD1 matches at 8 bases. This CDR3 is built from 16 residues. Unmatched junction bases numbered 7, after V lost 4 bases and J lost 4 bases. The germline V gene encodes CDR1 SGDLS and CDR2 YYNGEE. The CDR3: CASSLQGATGANVLTF. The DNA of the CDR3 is TGTGCCAGCAGCCTCCAGGGGGCAACCGGGGCCAACGTCCTGACTTTC.

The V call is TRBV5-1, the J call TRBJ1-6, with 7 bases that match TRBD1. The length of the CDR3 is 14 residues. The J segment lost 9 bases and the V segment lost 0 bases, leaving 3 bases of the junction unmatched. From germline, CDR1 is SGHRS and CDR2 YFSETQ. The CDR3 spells CASSLDRGGSPLHF. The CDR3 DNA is TGCGCCAGCAGCTTGGACAGGGGTGGTTCACCCCTCCACTTT.

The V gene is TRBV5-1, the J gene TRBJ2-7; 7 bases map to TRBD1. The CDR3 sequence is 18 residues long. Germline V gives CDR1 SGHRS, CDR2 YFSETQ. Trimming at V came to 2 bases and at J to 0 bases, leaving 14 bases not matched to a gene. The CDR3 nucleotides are TGCGCCAGCAGCTTAGGGGGCGTGAGACAGGGTCTCTCCTACGAGCAGTACTTC. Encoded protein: CASSLGGVRQGLSYEQYF.

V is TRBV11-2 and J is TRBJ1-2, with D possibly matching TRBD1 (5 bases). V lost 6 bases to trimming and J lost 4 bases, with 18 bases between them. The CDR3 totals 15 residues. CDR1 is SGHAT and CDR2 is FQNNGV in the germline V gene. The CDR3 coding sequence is TGTGCCAGCAGTTTGGCCGGGACTTTGGCCTATGGCTACACCTTC. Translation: CASSLAGTLAYGYTF.

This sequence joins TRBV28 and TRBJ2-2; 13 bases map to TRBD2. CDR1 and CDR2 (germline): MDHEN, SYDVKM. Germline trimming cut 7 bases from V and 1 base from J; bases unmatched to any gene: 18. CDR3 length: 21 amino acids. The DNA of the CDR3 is TGTGCCAGCAACCCATCAGGACCGGGACTAGCGGGGTGGGGGAACACCGGGGAGCTGTTTTTT. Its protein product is CASNPSGPGLAGWGNTGELFF.